This T cell receptor (beta chain) derives from a study of response to subunit inactivated influenza vaccine. TCRdb reprocessed the RT-PCR reads with MiXCR, giving one entry per CDR3 protein. The sample contains around 710,000 distinct CDR3 sequences, roughly 14% of which appear only once. As for this clonotype: Its antigen is not identified.

General study points: The authors put forward the suggestion that each seasonal influenza vaccination may bring in only a limited number of new T cells.

Trimming removed 0 bases at V and 2 bases at J, with 11 bases between. The length of the CDR3 is 16 residues. CDR1 and CDR2 (germline): MNHEY, SVGAGI. The J gene is TRBJ1-3, the V gene TRBV6-5; D is undetermined. The starting material was PBMCs from blood, obtained 14 to 15 days before vaccination. The TCR was taken from a man over 45 who received an inactivated influenza vaccine. CDR3 loop: CASSYSLGSAGNTIYF. The CDR3 DNA follows: TGTGCCAGCAGTTACTCTCTGGGGAGCGCTGGAAACACCATATATTTT.